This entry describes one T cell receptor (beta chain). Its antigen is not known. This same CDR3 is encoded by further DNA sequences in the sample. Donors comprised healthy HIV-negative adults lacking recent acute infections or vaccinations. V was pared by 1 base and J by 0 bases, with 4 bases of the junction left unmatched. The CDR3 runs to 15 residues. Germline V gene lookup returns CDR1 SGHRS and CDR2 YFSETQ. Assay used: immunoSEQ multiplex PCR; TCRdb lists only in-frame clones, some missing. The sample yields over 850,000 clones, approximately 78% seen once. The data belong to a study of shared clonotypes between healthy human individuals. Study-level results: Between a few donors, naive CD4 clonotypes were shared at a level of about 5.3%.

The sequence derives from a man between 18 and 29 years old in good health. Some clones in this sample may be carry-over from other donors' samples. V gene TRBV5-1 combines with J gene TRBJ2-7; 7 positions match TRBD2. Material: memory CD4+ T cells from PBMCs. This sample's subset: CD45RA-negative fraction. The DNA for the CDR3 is TGCGCCAGCAGCTTGTCCGGGGGGAGCTCCTACGAGCAGTACTTC. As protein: CASSLSGGSSYEQYF.